The 4 T cell receptor beta chains in this list originate from one sample, sequenced in a study of T cell responses to AZD1222 COVID-19 vaccine. The data were produced by immunoSEQ multiplex PCR, yet TCRdb's version contains in-frame clones alone and is incomplete. The sample holds about 140,000 clones, roughly 86% seen once. The sequencing used peripheral blood, collected 28 days after the second AZD1222 dose. The receptors shown here come from an adult who received the AZD1222 COVID-19 vaccine.

V is TRBV5-1 and J is TRBJ2-1; 9 bases line up with TRBD1. Germline CDR1 reads SGHRS; CDR2 reads YFSETQ. The trim removed 5 bases at V and 6 bases at J, leaving 9 bases unmatched. The CDR3 sequence is 15 residues long. CDR3 loop: CASRGRTGELNEQFF. CDR3 nucleotides: TGCGCCAGCAGGGGGAGGACAGGGGAGCTCAATGAGCAGTTCTTC.

This clone appeared a few times. V usage is TRBV7-9 and J usage is TRBJ2-1, with 10 bases identical to TRBD2. CDR1 and CDR2 from the germline V gene are SEHNR and FQNEAQ (reference sequence). The J segment lost 14 bases and the V segment lost 5 bases, leaving 9 bases of the junction unmatched. This CDR3 contains 13 residues. CDR3 nucleotide sequence: TGTGCCAGCAGCCTTTCTAGCGGGGGCGTCGAGTTCTTC. It yields the protein CASSLSSGGVEFF.

The chain joins TRBV9 to TRBJ1-2, with D possibly TRBD1 on 5 matching bases. V dropped 2 bases and J dropped 7 bases, with 12 bases sitting between them. Germline V lookup: CDR1 SGDLS, CDR2 YYNGEE. The CDR3 extends over 13 amino acids. The CDR3 DNA sequence: TGTGCCAGCAGCGTCGCGACAGTTGGTGGCTACACCTTC. Encoded protein: CASSVATVGGYTF. The full variable domain, with the rest looked up from reference TRBV9 and TRBJ1-2, is DSGVTQTPKHLITATGQRVTLRCSPRSGDLSVYWYQQSLDQGLQFLIQYYNGEERAKGNILERFSAQQFPDLHSELNLSSLELGDSALYFCASSVATVGGYTFGSGTRLTVV.

The chain combines TRBV2 with TRBJ2-2; no definite D call. Per the germline V gene, CDR1 is SNHLY and CDR2 is FYNNEI. The CDR3 length is 14 residues. Trimming left V 5 bases short and J 0 bases short, with 7 bases between. CDR3 in DNA: TGTGCCAGCAGTCTAGAATCGAACACCGGGGAGCTGTTTTTT. Residues: CASSLESNTGELFF. The full variable domain, its missing parts supplied by reference TRBV2 and TRBJ2-2, is EPEVTQTPSHQVTQMGQEVILRCVPISNHLYFYWYRQILGQKVEFLVSFYNNEISEKSEIFDDQFSVERPDGSNFTLKIRSTKLEDSAMYFCASSLESNTGELFFGEGSRLTVL.